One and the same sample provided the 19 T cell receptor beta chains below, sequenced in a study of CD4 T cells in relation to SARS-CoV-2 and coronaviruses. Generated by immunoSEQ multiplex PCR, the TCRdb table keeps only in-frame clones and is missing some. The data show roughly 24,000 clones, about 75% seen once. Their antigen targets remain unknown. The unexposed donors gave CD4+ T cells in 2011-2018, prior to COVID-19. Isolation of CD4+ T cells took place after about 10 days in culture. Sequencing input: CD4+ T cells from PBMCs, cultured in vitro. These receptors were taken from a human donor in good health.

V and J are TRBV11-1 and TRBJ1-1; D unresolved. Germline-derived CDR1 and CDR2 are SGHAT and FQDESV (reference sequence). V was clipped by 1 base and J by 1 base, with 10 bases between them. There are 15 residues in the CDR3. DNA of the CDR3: TGTGCCAGCAGCTTAGTTCATGGTACGAACACTGAAGCTTTCTTT. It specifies CASSLVHGTNTEAFF.

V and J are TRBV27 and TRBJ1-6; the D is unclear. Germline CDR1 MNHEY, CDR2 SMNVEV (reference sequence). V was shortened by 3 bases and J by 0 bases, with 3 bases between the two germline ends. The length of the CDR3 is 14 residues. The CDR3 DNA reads TGTGCCAGCAGTTTTGACTCCTATAATTCACCCCTCCACTTT. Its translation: CASSFDSYNSPLHF.

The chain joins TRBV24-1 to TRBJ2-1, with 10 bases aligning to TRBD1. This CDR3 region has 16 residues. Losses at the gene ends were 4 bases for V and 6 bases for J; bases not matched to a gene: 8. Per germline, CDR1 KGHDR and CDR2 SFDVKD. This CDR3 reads CATSDSPWTGGNEQFF. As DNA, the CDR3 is TGTGCCACCAGTGACTCACCCTGGACAGGGGGCAATGAGCAGTTCTTC.

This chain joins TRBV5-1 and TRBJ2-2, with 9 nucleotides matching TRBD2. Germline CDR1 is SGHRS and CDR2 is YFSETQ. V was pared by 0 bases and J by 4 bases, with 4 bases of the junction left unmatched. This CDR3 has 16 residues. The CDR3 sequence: CASSLASGDLTGELFF. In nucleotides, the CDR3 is TGCGCCAGCAGCTTGGCTAGCGGGGACCTCACCGGGGAGCTGTTTTTT.

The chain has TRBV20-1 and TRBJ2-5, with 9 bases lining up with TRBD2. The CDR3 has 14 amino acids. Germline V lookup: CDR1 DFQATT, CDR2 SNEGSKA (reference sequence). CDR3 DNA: TGCAGCCCTAGTGATAGCGGGGGACTAGAGACCCAGTACTTC. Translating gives CSPSDSGGLETQYF.

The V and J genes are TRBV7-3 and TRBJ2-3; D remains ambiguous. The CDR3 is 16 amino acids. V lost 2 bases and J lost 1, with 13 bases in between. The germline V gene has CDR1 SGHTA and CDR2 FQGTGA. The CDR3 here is CASSLQASRGTDTQYF. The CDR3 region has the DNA TGTGCCAGCAGCTTACAAGCGTCCCGGGGCACAGATACGCAGTATTTT.

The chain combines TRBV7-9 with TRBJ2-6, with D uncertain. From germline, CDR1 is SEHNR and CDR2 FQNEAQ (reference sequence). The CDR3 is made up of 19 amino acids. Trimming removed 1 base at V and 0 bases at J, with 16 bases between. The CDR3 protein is CASSLDIRVKGSGANVLTF. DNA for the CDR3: TGTGCCAGCAGCTTAGATATTAGGGTGAAGGGCTCTGGGGCCAACGTCCTGACTTTC.

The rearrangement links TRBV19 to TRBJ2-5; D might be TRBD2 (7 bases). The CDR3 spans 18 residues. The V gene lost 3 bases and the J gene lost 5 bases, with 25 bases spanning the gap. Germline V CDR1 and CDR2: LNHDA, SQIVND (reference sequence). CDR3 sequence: CASSMRGLGGGPIETQYF. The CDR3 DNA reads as TGTGCCAGTAGTATGAGGGGTTTAGGGGGAGGGCCGATTGAGACCCAGTACTTC.

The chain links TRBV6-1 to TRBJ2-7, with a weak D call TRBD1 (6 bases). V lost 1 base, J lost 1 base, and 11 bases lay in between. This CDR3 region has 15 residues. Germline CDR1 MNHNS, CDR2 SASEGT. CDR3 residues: CASSEGPGQSYEQYF. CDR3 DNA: TGTGCCAGCAGTGAAGGTCCGGGACAATCCTACGAGCAGTACTTC.

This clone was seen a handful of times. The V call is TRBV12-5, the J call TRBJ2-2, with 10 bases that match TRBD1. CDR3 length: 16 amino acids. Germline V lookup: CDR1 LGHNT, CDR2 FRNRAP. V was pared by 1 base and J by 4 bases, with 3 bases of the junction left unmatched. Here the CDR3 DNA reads TGTGCTAGTGGTTTGGACCGGGACAGGGGCACCGGGGAGCTGTTTTTT. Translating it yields CASGLDRDRGTGELFF.

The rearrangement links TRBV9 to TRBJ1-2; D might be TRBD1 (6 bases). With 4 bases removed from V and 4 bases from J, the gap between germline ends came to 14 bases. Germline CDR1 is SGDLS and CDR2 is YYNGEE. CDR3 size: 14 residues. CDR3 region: CASSPGTNGYGYTF. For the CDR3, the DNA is TGTGCCAGCAGCCCCGGGACAAACGGCTATGGCTACACCTTC.

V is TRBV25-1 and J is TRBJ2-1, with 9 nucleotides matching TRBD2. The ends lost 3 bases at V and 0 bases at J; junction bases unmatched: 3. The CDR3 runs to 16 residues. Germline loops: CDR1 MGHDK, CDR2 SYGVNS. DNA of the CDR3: TGTGCCAGCAGTGACCTTAGCGGGGGCTCCTACAATGAGCAGTTCTTC. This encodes CASSDLSGGSYNEQFF.

The CDR3: CASSPRLAGGTGGELFF. The CDR3 DNA reads as TGCGCCAGCAGCCCAAGACTAGCGGGAGGGACCGGCGGGGAGCTGTTTTTT. The chain combines TRBV5-1 with TRBJ2-2, with TRBD2 matching 14 bases. Losses at the gene ends were 4 bases for V and 7 bases for J; bases not matched to a gene: 9. Germline V lookup: CDR1 SGHRS, CDR2 YFSETQ. The CDR3 covers 17 residues. The full variable domain, in which reference TRBV5-1 and TRBJ2-2 provide the parts outside the CDR3, is KAGVTQTPRYLIKTRGQQVTLSCSPISGHRSVSWYQQTPGQGLQFLFEYFSETQRNKGNFPGRFSGRQFSNSRSEMNVSTLELGDSALYLCASSPRLAGGTGGELFFGEGSRLTVL.

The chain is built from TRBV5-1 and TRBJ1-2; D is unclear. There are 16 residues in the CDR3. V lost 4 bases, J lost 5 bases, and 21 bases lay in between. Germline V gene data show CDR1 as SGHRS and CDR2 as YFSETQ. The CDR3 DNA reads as TGCGCCAGCAGCCCAGAAGCCGCGGGAGTGGATTATGGCTACACCTTC. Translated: CASSPEAAGVDYGYTF.

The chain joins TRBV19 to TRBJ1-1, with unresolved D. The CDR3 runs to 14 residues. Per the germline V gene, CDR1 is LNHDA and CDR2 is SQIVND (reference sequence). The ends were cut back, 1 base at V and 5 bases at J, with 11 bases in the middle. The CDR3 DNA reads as TGTGCCAGTAGTATAGCAGTCTCGGGTACTGAAGCTTTCTTT. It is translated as CASSIAVSGTEAFF.

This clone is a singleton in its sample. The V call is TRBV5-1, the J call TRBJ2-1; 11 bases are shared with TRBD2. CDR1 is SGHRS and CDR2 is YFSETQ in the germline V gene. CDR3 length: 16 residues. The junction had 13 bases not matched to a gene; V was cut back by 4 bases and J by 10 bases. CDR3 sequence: CASSQTMGTSGQEQFF. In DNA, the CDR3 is TGCGCCAGCAGCCAGACAATGGGGACTAGCGGACAAGAGCAGTTCTTC. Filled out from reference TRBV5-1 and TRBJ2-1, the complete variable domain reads KAGVTQTPRYLIKTRGQQVTLSCSPISGHRSVSWYQQTPGQGLQFLFEYFSETQRNKGNFPGRFSGRQFSNSRSEMNVSTLELGDSALYLCASSQTMGTSGQEQFFGPGTRLTVL.

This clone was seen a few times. CDR3 in DNA: TGTGCCAGCAGCTTTGGGGCGAACACTGAAGCTTTCTTT. Protein: CASSFGANTEAFF. The chain uses TRBV7-9 and TRBJ1-1, with D maybe TRBD1 (5 bases). CDR1 and CDR2 from the germline V gene are SEHNR and FQNEAQ (reference sequence). The CDR3 is 13 amino acids. Trimming cost V 3 bases and J 1 base, with 6 bases left between them.

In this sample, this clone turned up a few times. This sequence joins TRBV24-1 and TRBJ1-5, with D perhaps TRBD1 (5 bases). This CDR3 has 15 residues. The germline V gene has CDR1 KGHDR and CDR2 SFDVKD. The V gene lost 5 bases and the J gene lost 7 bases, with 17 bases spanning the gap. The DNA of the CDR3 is TGTGCCACCAGTGTCCCCAGGGTAGTCTGGCAGCCCCAGCATTTT. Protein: CATSVPRVVWQPQHF.

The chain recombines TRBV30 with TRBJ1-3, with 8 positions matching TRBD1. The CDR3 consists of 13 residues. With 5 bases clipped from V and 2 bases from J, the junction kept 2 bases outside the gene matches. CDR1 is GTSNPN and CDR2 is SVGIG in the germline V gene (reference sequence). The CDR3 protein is CAWATGAGNTIYF. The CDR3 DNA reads TGTGCCTGGGCGACAGGGGCTGGAAACACCATATATTTT.